This T cell receptor beta chain was sequenced for a study of CD8+ T cells in alopecia areata. Study as a whole: The drug, oral tofacitinib, was given to treated patients at 5 to 10 mg twice daily. It was 6 to 18 months of tofacitinib, and then there were 6 months off drug.

Germline CDR1 MNHEY, CDR2 SMNVEV (reference sequence). The germline V and J ends were trimmed by 1 base and 7 bases, with 13 bases remaining between them. This CDR3 comprises 15 residues. Treatment denoted: oral pan-JAK inhibitor, 5-10 mg twice daily. RNA was isolated and reverse transcribed to cDNA, the sequencing template. The protocol was immunoSEQ multiplex PCR, while the TCRdb copy is restricted to in-frame clones and leaves out a portion. Among roughly 73,000 clones, roughly 28% were seen once, and the ten largest hold 15%. The genes are TRBV27 and TRBJ1-4; D gene uncertain. This receptor was identified in a human donor with alopecia areata. This specimen was CD8+ T cells sorted from blood, taken at week 4, from a patient treated with tofacitinib. Here the CDR3 DNA reads TGTGCCAGCAGTTTATATTTGGGGATAGGTGAAAAACTGTTTTTT. Translation gives CASSLYLGIGEKLFF.